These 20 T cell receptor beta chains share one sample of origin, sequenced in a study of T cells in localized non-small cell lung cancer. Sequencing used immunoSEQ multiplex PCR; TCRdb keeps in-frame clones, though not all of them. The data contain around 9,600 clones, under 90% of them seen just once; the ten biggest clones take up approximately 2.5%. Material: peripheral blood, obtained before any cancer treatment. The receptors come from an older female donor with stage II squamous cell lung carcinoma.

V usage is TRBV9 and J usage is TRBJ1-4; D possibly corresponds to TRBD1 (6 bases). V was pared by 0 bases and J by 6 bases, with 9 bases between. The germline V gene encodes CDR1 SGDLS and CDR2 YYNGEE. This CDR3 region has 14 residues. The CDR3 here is CASSVERGDEKLFF. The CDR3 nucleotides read TGTGCCAGCAGCGTAGAGAGGGGGGATGAAAAACTGTTTTTT. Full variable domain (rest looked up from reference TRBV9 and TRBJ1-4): DSGVTQTPKHLITATGQRVTLRCSPRSGDLSVYWYQQSLDQGLQFLIQYYNGEERAKGNILERFSAQQFPDLHSELNLSSLELGDSALYFCASSVERGDEKLFFGSGTQLSVL.

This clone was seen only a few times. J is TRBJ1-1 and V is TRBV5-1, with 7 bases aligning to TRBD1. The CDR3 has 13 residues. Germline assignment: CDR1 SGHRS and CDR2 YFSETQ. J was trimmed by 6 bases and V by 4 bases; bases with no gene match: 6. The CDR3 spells CASSAGDSSEAFF. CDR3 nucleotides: TGCGCCAGCAGCGCAGGGGACAGTTCTGAAGCTTTCTTT.

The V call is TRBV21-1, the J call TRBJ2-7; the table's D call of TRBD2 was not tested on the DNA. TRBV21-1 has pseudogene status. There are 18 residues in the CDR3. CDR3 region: CASSPPAGLGAGGYEQYV. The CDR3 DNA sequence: TGTGCCAGCAGCCCCCCGGCTGGGTTAGGAGCGGGGGGTTACGAGCAGTACGTC.

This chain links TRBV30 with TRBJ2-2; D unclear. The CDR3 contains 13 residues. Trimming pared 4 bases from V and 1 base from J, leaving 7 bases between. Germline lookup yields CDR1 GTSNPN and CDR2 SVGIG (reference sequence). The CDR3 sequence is CAWTSQNTGELFF. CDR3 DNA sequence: TGTGCCTGGACCAGCCAGAACACCGGGGAGCTGTTTTTT.

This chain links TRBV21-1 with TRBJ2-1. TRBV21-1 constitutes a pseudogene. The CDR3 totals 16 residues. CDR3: CASSNEHRDSGNEQFF. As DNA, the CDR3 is TGTGCCAGCAGCAATGAGCACAGGGACTCCGGCAATGAGCAGTTCTTC.

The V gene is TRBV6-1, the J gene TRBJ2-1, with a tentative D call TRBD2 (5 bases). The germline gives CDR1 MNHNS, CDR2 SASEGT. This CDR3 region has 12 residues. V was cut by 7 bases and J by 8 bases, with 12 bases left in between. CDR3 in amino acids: CASMPGWYEQFF. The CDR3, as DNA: TGTGCCAGCATGCCGGGGTGGTATGAGCAGTTCTTC.

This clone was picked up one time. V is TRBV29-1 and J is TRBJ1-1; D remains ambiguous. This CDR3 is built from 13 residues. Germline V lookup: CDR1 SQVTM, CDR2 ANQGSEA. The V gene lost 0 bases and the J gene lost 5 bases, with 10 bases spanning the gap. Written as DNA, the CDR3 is TGCAGCGTTGAAGAATGGGGAGAAACTGAAGCTTTCTTT. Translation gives CSVEEWGETEAFF.

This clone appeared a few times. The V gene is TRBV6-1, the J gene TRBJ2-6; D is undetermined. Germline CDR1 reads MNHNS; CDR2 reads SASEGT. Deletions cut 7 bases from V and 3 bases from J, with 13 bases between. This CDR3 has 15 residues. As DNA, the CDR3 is TGTGCCAGCACCCGGGTGGTGGATGGGGCCAACGTCCTGACTTTC. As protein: CASTRVVDGANVLTF.

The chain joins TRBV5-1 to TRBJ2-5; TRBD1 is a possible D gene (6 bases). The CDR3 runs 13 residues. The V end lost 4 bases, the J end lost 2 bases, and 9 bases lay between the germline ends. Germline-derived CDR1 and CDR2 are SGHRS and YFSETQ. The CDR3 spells CASSGGPQETQYF. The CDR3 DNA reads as TGCGCCAGCAGCGGGGGCCCGCAAGAGACCCAGTACTTC. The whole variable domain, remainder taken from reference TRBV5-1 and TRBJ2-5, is KAGVTQTPRYLIKTRGQQVTLSCSPISGHRSVSWYQQTPGQGLQFLFEYFSETQRNKGNFPGRFSGRQFSNSRSEMNVSTLELGDSALYLCASSGGPQETQYFGPGTRLLVL.

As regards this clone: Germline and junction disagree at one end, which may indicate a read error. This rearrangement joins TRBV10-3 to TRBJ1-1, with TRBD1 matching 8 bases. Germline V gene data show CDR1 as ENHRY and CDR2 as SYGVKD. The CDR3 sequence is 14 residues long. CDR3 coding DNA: TGCGCGACAGGGGACGACAGGGGGAACACTGAAGCTTTCTTT. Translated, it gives CATGDDRGNTEAFF.

CDR3 sequence reads: CSGRGNYGYTF. CDR3 DNA sequence: TGCAGCGGAAGGGGGAACTATGGCTACACCTTC. The rearrangement uses TRBV29-1 and TRBJ1-2; D might be TRBD1 (6 bases). Germline CDR1 and CDR2: SQVTM and ANQGSEA. Trimming removed 7 bases at V and 2 bases at J, with 8 bases between. The CDR3 covers 11 residues. Full variable domain (rest looked up from reference TRBV29-1 and TRBJ1-2): SAVISQKPSRDICQRGTSLTIQCQVDSQVTMMFWYRQQPGQSLTLIATANQGSEATYESGFVIDKFPISRPNLTFSTLTVSNMSPEDSSIYLCSGRGNYGYTFGSGTRLTVV.

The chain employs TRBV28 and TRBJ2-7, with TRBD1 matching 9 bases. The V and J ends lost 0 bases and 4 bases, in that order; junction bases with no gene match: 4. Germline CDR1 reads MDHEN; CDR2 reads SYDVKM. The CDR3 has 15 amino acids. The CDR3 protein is CASSLWGTGHYEQYV. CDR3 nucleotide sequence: TGTGCCAGCAGTTTATGGGGGACAGGGCATTACGAGCAGTACGTC.

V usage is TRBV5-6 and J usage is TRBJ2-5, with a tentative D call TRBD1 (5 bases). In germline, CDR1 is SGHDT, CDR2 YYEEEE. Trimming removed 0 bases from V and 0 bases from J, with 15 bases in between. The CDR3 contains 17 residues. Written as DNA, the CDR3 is TGTGCCAGCAGCTTGGGGGCCACTCGACAGAACCAAGAGACCCAGTACTTC. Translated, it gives CASSLGATRQNQETQYF.

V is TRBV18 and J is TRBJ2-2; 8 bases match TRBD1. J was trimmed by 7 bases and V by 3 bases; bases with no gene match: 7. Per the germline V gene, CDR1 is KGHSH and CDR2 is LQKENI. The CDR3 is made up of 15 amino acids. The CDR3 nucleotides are TGTGCCAGCTCACCCGGACAGGGATTACGCGGGGAGCTGTTTTTT. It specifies CASSPGQGLRGELFF.

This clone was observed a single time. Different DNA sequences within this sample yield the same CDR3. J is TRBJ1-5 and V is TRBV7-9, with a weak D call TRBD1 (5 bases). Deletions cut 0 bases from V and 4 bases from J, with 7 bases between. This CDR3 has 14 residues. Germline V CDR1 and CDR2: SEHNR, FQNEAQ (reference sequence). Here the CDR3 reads CASSLAGGNQPQHF. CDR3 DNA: TGTGCCAGCAGCTTAGCGGGGGGTAATCAGCCCCAGCATTTT.

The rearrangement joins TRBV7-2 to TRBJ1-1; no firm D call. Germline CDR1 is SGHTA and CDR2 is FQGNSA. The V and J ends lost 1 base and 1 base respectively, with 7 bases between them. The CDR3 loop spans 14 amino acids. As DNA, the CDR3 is TGTGCCAGCAGCTTAGGGGTGGGGAACACTGAAGCTTTCTTT. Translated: CASSLGVGNTEAFF.

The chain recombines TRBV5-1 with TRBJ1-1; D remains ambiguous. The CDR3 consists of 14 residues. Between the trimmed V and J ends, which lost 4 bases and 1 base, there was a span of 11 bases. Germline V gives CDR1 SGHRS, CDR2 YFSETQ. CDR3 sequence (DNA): TGCGCCAGCAGCCCCAGATGGGGGAACACTGAAGCTTTCTTT. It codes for CASSPRWGNTEAFF.

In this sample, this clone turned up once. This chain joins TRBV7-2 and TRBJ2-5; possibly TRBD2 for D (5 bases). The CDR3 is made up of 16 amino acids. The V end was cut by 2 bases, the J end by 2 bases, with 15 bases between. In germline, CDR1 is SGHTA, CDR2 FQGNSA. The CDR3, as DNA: TGTGCCAGCAGCTTACCAGAGCTTGGAGGACAAGAGACCCAGTACTTC. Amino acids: CASSLPELGGQETQYF.

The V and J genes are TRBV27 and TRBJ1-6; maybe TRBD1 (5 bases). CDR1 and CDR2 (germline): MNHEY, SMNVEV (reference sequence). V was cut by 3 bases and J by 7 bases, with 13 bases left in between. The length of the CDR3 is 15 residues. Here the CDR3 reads CASSLGGYANSPLHF. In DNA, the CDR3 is TGTGCCAGCAGTTTGGGGGGGTACGCCAATTCACCCCTCCACTTT.

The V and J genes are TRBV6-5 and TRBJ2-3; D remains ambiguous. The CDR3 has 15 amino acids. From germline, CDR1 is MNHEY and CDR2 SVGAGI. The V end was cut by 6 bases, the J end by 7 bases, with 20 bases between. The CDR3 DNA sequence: TGTGCCAGCAGCCCTCAATCCGGAGTGGGCAATACGCAGTATTTT. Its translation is CASSPQSGVGNTQYF.